The clone carrying this TCR beta chain appeared many times. Authors' data handling: Reference gene primers were amplified, and this amplification served to estimate nucleated cell counts. Clones were read by immunoSEQ multiplex PCR, and TCRdb kept only the in-frame ones, dropping some. V, J and clone size derive from that table, while D and trimming were established from the DNA sequence. The sample includes fewer than 500,000 clones, 70% to 90% of them seen just once. The data derive from a study of blood T cell repertoires in COVID-19. Sample: peripheral blood. The sequence derives from a man aged 18 to 30 with COVID-19, enrolled during active disease.

CDR3 amino acids: CASSLTSTTGELFF. The DNA of the CDR3 is TGCGCCAGCAGCCTGACTAGCACCACCGGGGAGCTGTTTTTT. The V call is TRBV5-1, the J call TRBJ2-2; 7 bases are a match to TRBD2. V was clipped by 4 bases and J by 4 bases; unmatched bases: 4. The V gene's germline CDR1 is SGHRS and CDR2 YFSETQ. The CDR3 is 14 residues long. The full variable domain, completed using reference TRBV5-1 and TRBJ2-2, is KAGVTQTPRYLIKTRGQQVTLSCSPISGHRSVSWYQQTPGQGLQFLFEYFSETQRNKGNFPGRFSGRQFSNSRSEMNVSTLELGDSALYLCASSLTSTTGELFFGEGSRLTVL.